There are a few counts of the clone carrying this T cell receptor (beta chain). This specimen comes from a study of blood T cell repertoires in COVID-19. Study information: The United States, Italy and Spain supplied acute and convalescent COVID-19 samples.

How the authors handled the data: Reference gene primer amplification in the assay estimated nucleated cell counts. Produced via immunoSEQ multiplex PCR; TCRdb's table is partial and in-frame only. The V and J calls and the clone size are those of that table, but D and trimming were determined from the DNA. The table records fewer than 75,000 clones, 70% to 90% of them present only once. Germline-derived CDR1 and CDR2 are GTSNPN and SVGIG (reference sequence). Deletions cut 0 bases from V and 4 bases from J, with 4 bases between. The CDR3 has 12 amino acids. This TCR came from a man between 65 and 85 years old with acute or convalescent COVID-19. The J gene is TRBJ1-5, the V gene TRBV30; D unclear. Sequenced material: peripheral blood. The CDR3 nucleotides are TGTGCCTGGAGTGTATCGAATCAGCCCCAGCATTTT. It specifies CAWSVSNQPQHF.